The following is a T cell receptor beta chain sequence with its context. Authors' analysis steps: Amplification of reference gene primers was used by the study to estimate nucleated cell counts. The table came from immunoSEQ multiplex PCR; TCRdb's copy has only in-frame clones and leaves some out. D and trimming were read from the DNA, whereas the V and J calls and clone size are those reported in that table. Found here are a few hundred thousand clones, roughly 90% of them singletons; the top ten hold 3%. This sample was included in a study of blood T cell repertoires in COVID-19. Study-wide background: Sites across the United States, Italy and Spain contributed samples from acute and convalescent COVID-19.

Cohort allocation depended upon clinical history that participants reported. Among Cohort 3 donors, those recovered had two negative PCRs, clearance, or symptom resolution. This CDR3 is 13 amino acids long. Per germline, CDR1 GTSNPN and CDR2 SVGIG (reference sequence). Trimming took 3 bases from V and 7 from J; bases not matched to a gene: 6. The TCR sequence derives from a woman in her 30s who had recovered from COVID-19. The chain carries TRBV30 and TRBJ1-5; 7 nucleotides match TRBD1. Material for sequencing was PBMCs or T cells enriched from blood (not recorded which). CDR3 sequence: CAWSPQGRQPQHF. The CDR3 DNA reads TGTGCCTGGAGCCCACAGGGGAGGCAGCCCCAGCATTTT.